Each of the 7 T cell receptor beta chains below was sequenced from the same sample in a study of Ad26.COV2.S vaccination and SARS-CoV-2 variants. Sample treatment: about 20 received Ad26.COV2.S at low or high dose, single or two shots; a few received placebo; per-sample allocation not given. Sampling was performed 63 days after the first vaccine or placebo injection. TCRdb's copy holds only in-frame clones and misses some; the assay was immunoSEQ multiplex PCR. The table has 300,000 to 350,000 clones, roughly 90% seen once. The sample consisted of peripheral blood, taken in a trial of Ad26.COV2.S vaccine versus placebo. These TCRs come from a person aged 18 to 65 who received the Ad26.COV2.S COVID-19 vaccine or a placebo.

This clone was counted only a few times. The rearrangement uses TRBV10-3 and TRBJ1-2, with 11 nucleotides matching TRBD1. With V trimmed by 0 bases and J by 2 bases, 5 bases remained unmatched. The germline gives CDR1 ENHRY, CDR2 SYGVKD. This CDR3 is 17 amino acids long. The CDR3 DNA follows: TGTGCCATCAGTGAGTCGGACAGGGGGCCCAACAACTATGGCTACACCTTC. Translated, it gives CAISESDRGPNNYGYTF.

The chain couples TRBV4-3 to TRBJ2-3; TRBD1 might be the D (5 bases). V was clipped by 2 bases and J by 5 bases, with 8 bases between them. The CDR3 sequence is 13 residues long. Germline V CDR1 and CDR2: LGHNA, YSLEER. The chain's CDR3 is CASSQQGKDTQYF. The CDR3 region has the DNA TGCGCCAGCAGCCAACAGGGTAAAGATACGCAGTATTTT.

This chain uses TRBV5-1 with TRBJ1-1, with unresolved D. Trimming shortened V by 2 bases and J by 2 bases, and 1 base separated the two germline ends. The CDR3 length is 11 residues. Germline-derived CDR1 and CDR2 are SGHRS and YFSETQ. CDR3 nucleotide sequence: TGCGCCAGCAGCTTCAACACTGAAGCTTTCTTT. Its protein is CASSFNTEAFF.

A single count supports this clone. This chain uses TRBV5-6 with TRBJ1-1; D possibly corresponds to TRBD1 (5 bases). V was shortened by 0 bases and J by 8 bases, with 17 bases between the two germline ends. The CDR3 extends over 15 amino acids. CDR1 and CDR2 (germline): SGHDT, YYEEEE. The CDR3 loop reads CASSLAWAGNPEAFF. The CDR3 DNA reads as TGTGCCAGCAGCTTGGCCTGGGCAGGGAATCCCGAAGCTTTCTTT.

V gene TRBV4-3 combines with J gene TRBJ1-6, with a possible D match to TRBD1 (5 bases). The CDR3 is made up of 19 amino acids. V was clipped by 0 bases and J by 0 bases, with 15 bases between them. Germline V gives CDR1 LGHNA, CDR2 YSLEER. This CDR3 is CASSQDLGGISSYNSPLHF. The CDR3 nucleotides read TGCGCCAGCAGCCAAGATCTGGGGGGTATAAGCTCCTATAATTCACCCCTCCACTTT.

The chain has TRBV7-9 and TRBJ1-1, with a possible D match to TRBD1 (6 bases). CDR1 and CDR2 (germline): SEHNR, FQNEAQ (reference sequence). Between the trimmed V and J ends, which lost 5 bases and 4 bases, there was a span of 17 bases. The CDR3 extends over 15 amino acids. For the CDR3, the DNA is TGTGCCAGCAGCCCAACGACAGGTTTGGGCACTGAAGCTTTCTTT. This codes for CASSPTTGLGTEAFF.

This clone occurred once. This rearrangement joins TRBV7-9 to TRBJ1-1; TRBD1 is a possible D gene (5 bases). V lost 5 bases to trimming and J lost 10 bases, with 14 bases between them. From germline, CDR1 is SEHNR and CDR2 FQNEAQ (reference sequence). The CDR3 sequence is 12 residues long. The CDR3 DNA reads TGTGCCAGCAGCCGGACAACTAAAGGAGCTTTCTTT. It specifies CASSRTTKGAFF.